The T cell receptor beta chain described here comes from a study of patients and donors after allogeneic stem cell transplantation. TCRdb ran MiXCR on the RT-PCR reads and lists one entry per CDR3 protein. Seen here are 190,000 or so distinct CDR3 sequences, 35% to 45% observed once, and the top ten hold more than 9%. Per the germline V gene, CDR1 is LNHNV and CDR2 is YYDKDF (reference sequence). The CDR3 contains 15 residues. Trimming took off 1 base at V and 4 bases at J, with 10 bases between the two ends. The chain combines TRBV15 with TRBJ1-4; possibly TRBD1 for D (6 bases). The source is a human donor who was either an allogeneic HSCT recipient or a stem cell or donor lymphocyte infusion donor (not recorded which). It is not recorded whose cells these are; they may come from a transplant donor. Sequencing was done on a sample of blood, either unsorted or a sorted T cell fraction (not recorded which). CDR3 in DNA: TGTGCCACCAGCAGAGGGGGGCGAGGTAATGAAAAACTGTTTTTT. Translating it yields CATSRGGRGNEKLFF. The complete variable domain, with remaining parts taken from reference TRBV15 and TRBJ1-4, reads DAMVIQNPRYQVTQFGKPVTLSCSQTLNHNVMYWYQQKSSQAPKLLFHYYDKDFNNEADTPDNFQSRRPNTSFCFLDIRSPGLGDTAMYLCATSRGGRGNEKLFFGSGTQLSVL.